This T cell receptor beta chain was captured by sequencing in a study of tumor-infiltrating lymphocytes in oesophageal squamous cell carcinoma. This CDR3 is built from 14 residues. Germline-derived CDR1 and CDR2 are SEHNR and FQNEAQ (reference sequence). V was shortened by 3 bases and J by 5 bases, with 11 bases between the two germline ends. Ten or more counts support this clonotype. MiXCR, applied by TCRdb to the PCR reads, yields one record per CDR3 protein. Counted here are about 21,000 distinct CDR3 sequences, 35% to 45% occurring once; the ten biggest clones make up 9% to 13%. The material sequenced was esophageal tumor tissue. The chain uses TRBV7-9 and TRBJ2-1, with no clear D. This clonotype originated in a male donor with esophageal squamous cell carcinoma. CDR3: CASSLSDSNNEQFF. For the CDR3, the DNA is TGTGCCAGCAGCTTGAGCGACTCAAACAATGAGCAGTTCTTC.